This is a list of T cell receptor beta chains from one sample in a study of blood T cell repertoires in COVID-19. The data were produced by immunoSEQ multiplex PCR, yet TCRdb's version contains in-frame clones alone and is incomplete. The sample contains fewer than 300,000 clones, 70% to 90% of which appear only once. The specimen was PBMCs or T cells enriched from blood (not recorded which). The receptors stem from a woman between 35 and 50 years old with acute COVID-19. Each CDR3 is given with its conserved first and last residue. A D gene is named only where the DNA matches it firmly. Clone size is stated in some rows and not others, as once, few, many or a class when expanded.

-	TRBV4-3	TRBJ1-2	-	TGCGCCAGCAGCCAAGCGAGACACAACTATGGCTACACCTTC	CASSQARHNYGYTF
-	TRBV10-2	TRBJ2-1	TRBD2	TGCGCCACCCGGACTAGCGGTATAACAAAGCAGTTCTTC	CATRTSGITKQFF
once	TRBV2	TRBJ2-7	TRBD2	TGTGCCAGCAGTGGGACTAGCGGGGGACTTATAGGGTACGAGCAGTACTTC	CASSGTSGGLIGYEQYF
-	TRBV27	TRBJ2-2	TRBD2	TGTGCCAGCAGAGGAGGCGGGGGGACTACTAACACCGGGGAGCTGTTTTTT	CASRGGGGTTNTGELFF
-	TRBV5-1	TRBJ1-1	TRBD1	TGCGCCAGCAGCCGGACTATAACAGGGGAGAACACTGAAGCTTTCTTT	CASSRTITGENTEAFF
once	TRBV4-1	TRBJ1-1	-	TGCGCCAGCAGCCAAGATCGAGACACCGAAGCTTTCTTT	CASSQDRDTEAFF
-	TRBV7-9	TRBJ1-4	TRBD1	TGTGCCAGCAGCTCACAGGGGGCAAGTGAAAAACTGTTTTTT	CASSSQGASEKLFF
-	TRBV7-8	TRBJ2-1	TRBD1	TGTGCCAGCAGCCTTTCCGGGACAGGACATGGCAATGAGCAGTTCTTC	CASSLSGTGHGNEQFF
few	TRBV21-1	TRBJ2-3	-	TGTGCCAGCAGAACTACAAGACGGTTCCCCACAGATACGCAGTATTTT	CASRTTRRFPTDTQYF
-	TRBV7-8	TRBJ2-1	TRBD1	TGTGCCAGCAGTTCCCCTACTGGGACAGGGAGGAATGAGCAGTTCTTC	CASSSPTGTGRNEQFF
-	TRBV5-4	TRBJ1-3	TRBD1	TGTGCCAGCAGTTGGGACAGGGGAAACACCATATATTTT	CASSWDRGNTIYF
-	TRBV4-1	TRBJ2-7	TRBD1	TGCGCCAGCAGCCAAGATATGCACAGGGGGTACGAGCAGTACTTC	CASSQDMHRGYEQYF
once	TRBV19	TRBJ1-2	-	TGTGCCAGTAGTATAGGAGGATTTTATGGCTACACCTTC	CASSIGGFYGYTF
-	TRBV7-9	TRBJ2-1	TRBD2	TGTGCCAGCAGCGAACCCGGGACTAGCGTTGAGCAGTTCTTC	CASSEPGTSVEQFF
-	TRBV4-2	TRBJ2-1	-	TGTGCCAGCAGCCAAGATATGCGGAGATCCTACAATGAGCAGTTCTTC	CASSQDMRRSYNEQFF
once	TRBV5-4	TRBJ2-5	-	TGTGCCAGCAGCTTGGGGGGGCAGTTACAAGAGACCCAGTACTTC	CASSLGGQLQETQYF
-	TRBV9	TRBJ2-5	TRBD1	TGTGCCAGCAGCACGGGCCAGGACAGGGGGCGCGGAGAGACCCAGTACTTC	CASSTGQDRGRGETQYF
many	TRBV19	TRBJ2-2	TRBD1	TGTGCCAGTAGTATCGGACAGGCCGGGGAGCTGTTTTTT	CASSIGQAGELFF
-	TRBV15	TRBJ2-5	TRBD2	TGTGCCACCAGCAGGACTAGCGGAGGCAAGGAGACCCAGTACTTC	CATSRTSGGKETQYF
-	TRBV28	TRBJ2-7	TRBD1	TGTGCCAGCAGATTGGGACAGGGGACCTACGAGCAGTACTTC	CASRLGQGTYEQYF
-	TRBV7-2	TRBJ2-1	TRBD2	TGTGCCAGCAGCTCCCGTCCTCTAGCGGACTCCTACAATGAGCAGTTCTTC	CASSSRPLADSYNEQFF
-	TRBV7-6	TRBJ2-7	TRBD2	TGTGCCAGCAGCTTCGGCGGGAGGAGTTCCTACGAGCAGTACTTC	CASSFGGRSSYEQYF
once	TRBV15	TRBJ1-5	-	TGTGCCACCAGCAGGGCATATAGCAATCAGCCCCAGCATTTT	CATSRAYSNQPQHF
-	TRBV24-1	TRBJ2-1	TRBD1	TGTGCCACCAGTGATTGGGACAGTAAAAATGAGCAGTTCTTC	CATSDWDSKNEQFF
-	TRBV19	TRBJ2-2	-	TGTGCCAGTAGTATCCAGTCCTCGACCGGGGAGCTGTTTTTT	CASSIQSSTGELFF
-	TRBV2	TRBJ2-7	-	TGTGCCAGCAGTGCTGGAGGCGAGCAGTACTTC	CASSAGGEQYF
-	TRBV18	TRBJ1-5	TRBD1	TGTGCCAGCTCACCGGGACAGGGGAATCAGCCCCAGCATTTT	CASSPGQGNQPQHF
-	TRBV10-3	TRBJ1-1	TRBD1	TGTGCCACCTCAACGGGACAGGGAGGTACTGAAGCTTTCTTT	CATSTGQGGTEAFF
-	TRBV7-9	TRBJ1-3	-	TGTGCCAGCAGCTTACCCCCTGGGAGGGGGGGAAACACCATATATTTT	CASSLPPGRGGNTIYF
-	TRBV10-3	TRBJ1-2	TRBD1	TGTGCCATCGGCTGGGACAGGCCATCTAACTATGGCTACACCTTC	CAIGWDRPSNYGYTF
-	TRBV9	TRBJ2-1	-	TGTGCCAGCAGCGTCTCCGGGACTGAGTACAATGAGCAGTTCTTC	CASSVSGTEYNEQFF
-	TRBV30	TRBJ1-1	-	TGTGCCTGGACTAGGACAGTGAACACTGAAGCTTTCTTT	CAWTRTVNTEAFF
-	TRBV3-1/TRBV3-2	TRBJ1-1	-	TGTGCCAGCAGCCCCCATACCGACAGTACAGAAGCTTTCTTT	CASSPHTDSTEAFF
-	TRBV11-3	TRBJ2-2	-	TGTGCCAGCACCCGAGAGTCCGGTGCGAACACCGGGGAGCTGTTTTTT	CASTRESGANTGELFF
-	TRBV7-9	TRBJ1-5	-	TGTGCCAGCAGCCTAAACGTCCAGCCCCAGCATTTT	CASSLNVQPQHF
-	TRBV5-4	TRBJ1-2	-	TGTGCCAGCAGCTTGTCTAATTCGACGGGAGCGCGTAACTATGGCTACACCTTC	CASSLSNSTGARNYGYTF
-	TRBV19	TRBJ1-5	TRBD1	TGTGCCAGTAGTATCCGGGACAGGGATCAGCCCCAGCATTTT	CASSIRDRDQPQHF
-	TRBV9	TRBJ1-6	-	TGTGCCAGCAGCTGGACGGACAGCTCCTATAATTCACCCCTCCACTTT	CASSWTDSSYNSPLHF
-	TRBV27	TRBJ2-7	TRBD1	TGTGCCAGCAGTTTCCGAGACAGGGCCGGCGAGCAGTACTTC	CASSFRDRAGEQYF
-	TRBV5-1	TRBJ2-1	-	TGCGCCAGCAGCTTGGGTGCTAGTCTCTACAATGAGCAGTTCTTC	CASSLGASLYNEQFF
once	TRBV4-3	TRBJ2-3	TRBD2	TGCGCCACCGGACTAGCGGGAGCCGATACGCAGTATTTT	CATGLAGADTQYF
-	TRBV6-2/TRBV6-3	TRBJ2-3	-	TGTGCCAGCAGTTGGCACACAGATACGCAGTATTTT	CASSWHTDTQYF
-	TRBV27	TRBJ2-5	TRBD2	TGTGCCAGCAGTTTCGGGGGGGCGGCGGAGACCCAGTACTTC	CASSFGGAAETQYF
-	TRBV7-9	TRBJ2-3	-	TGTGCCAGCAGACCACTACAAGATACGCAGTATTTT	CASRPLQDTQYF
-	TRBV18	TRBJ2-1	TRBD2	TGTGCCAGCTCGCTCCCGTCTAGCGGGCCCTCCTCCTACAATGAGCAGTTCTTC	CASSLPSSGPSSYNEQFF